This is a list of T cell receptor beta chains from one sample in a study of CD8 T cells in ankylosing spondylitis. Via MiXCR, TCRdb re-called the 5' RACE reads, giving one row per CDR3 protein. Here the sample spans fewer than 400,000 distinct CDR3 sequences, 7% to 9% being singletons. Sequencing was performed on blood, either unsorted or a sorted T cell fraction (not recorded which). The receptors originated from a male donor with ankylosing spondylitis. The CDR3 runs from the conserved cysteine through the conserved F or W. D genes are given only for firm matches. Clone size is stated in some rows and not others, as once, few, many or a class when expanded.

TRBV28	TRBJ2-7	few	TRBD1	CASSSGQGALYF	TGTGCCAGCAGTTCGGGACAGGGGGCATTATACTTC
TRBV12-3/TRBV12-4	TRBJ2-5	NA	TRBD2	CASKTSGSFETQYF	TGTGCCAGTAAGACTAGCGGGAGTTTTGAGACCCAGTACTTC
TRBV4-2	TRBJ2-7	NA	NA	CASSQDGSNTYEQYF	TGTGCCAGCAGCCAAGACGGCAGCAACACCTACGAGCAGTACTTC
TRBV4-1	TRBJ2-1	NA	NA	CASSQVARGGNEQFF	TGCGCCAGCAGCCAAGTCGCTCGGGGTGGGAATGAGCAGTTCTTC
TRBV6-5	TRBJ1-1	few	NA	CASSYSGGVTEAFF	TGTGCCAGCAGTTACTCAGGGGGGGTCACTGAAGCTTTCTTT
TRBV12-3/TRBV12-4	TRBJ1-2	few	TRBD1	CASSYGTGRRNYGYTF	TGTGCCAGCAGTTACGGGACAGGCCGACGGAACTATGGCTACACCTTC
TRBV19	TRBJ2-7	many	NA	CASSPPRWSYEQYF	TGTGCCAGTAGTCCCCCCCGGTGGAGCTACGAGCAGTACTTC
TRBV6-1	TRBJ1-2	NA	NA	CASSRRLGIYGYTF	TGTGCCAGCAGTCGCAGGCTAGGGATCTATGGCTACACCTTC
TRBV15	TRBJ2-3	many	NA	CATSSWGGRTDTQYF	TGTGCCACCAGCAGTTGGGGCGGGCGCACAGATACGCAGTATTTT
TRBV4-1	TRBJ2-1	many	NA	CASSRKDPGNEQFF	TGCGCCAGCAGCCGTAAGGACCCGGGCAATGAGCAGTTCTTC
TRBV5-1	TRBJ2-7	many	NA	CASSTTPLEQYF	TGCGCCAGCAGCACGACTCCCCTCGAGCAGTACTTC
TRBV5-1	TRBJ2-7	few	TRBD2	CASSSVTSGYEQYF	TGCGCCAGCAGCTCGGTTACTAGCGGATACGAGCAGTACTTC
TRBV27	TRBJ2-1	few	TRBD2	CASSLIMGSGDEQFF	TGTGCCAGCAGTTTGATAATGGGTAGCGGGGATGAGCAGTTCTTC
TRBV5-1	TRBJ2-2	few	TRBD1	CASSFMTGTSGELFF	TGCGCCAGCAGCTTTATGACAGGGACGTCCGGGGAGCTGTTTTTT
TRBV4-2	TRBJ2-7	many	NA	CASSAILAESYEQYF	TGTGCCAGCAGCGCGATACTAGCTGAGAGCTACGAGCAGTACTTC
TRBV28	TRBJ2-7	few	NA	CASSLSQTYEQYF	TGTGCCAGCAGTTTATCACAGACCTACGAGCAGTACTTC
TRBV20-1	TRBJ2-2	NA	TRBD2	CSASGGHRETSGIGIYTGELFF	TGCAGTGCTAGTGGGGGTCACAGGGAAACTAGCGGGATCGGCATCTACACCGGGGAGCTGTTTTTT
TRBV2	TRBJ2-1	NA	TRBD1	CASRGQGSSSYNEQFF	TGTGCCAGCAGGGGACAGGGGTCGAGCTCCTACAATGAGCAGTTCTTC
TRBV29-1	TRBJ2-2	many	TRBD1	CSVARTGPGELFF	TGCAGCGTTGCTAGGACAGGCCCCGGGGAGCTGTTTTTT
TRBV5-1	TRBJ2-2	few	TRBD2	CASSLLSSGGNTGELFF	TGCGCCAGCAGCTTGCTTTCTAGCGGGGGAAACACCGGGGAGCTGTTTTTT
TRBV18	TRBJ1-1	NA	NA	CASSLGVGMNTEAFF	TGTGCCAGCTCCCTTGGGGTTGGCATGAACACTGAAGCTTTCTTT
TRBV5-1	TRBJ2-6	NA	TRBD2	CASSLRTSGRGSGANVLTF	TGCGCCAGCAGCCTCCGGACTAGCGGGAGGGGCTCTGGGGCCAACGTCCTGACTTTC
TRBV7-2	TRBJ2-1	NA	TRBD1	CASSLGGGTGTHNEQFF	TGTGCCAGCAGCTTAGGGGGGGGGACAGGGACCCACAATGAGCAGTTCTTC
TRBV19	TRBJ2-5	NA	NA	CASSLGTRETQYF	TGTGCCAGTAGTCTTGGGACCCGGGAGACCCAGTACTTC
TRBV7-9	TRBJ2-5	NA	NA	CASSLDYVAQYF	TGTGCCAGCAGCTTAGATTATGTGGCCCAGTACTTC
TRBV7-7	TRBJ1-1	many	NA	CASSRDRNTEAFF	TGTGCCAGCAGCCGCGACAGGAACACTGAAGCTTTCTTT
TRBV18	TRBJ2-1	few	TRBD2	CASSPNLAGLASDEQFF	TGTGCCAGCTCACCCAATCTCGCGGGACTAGCGAGCGATGAGCAGTTCTTC
TRBV29-1	TRBJ2-3	many	NA	CSVVGSRANTDTQYF	TGCAGCGTTGTCGGGTCAAGGGCTAACACAGATACGCAGTATTTT
TRBV20-1	TRBJ2-7	NA	NA	CSAPDPPREQYF	TGCAGTGCCCCGGACCCTCCCCGCGAGCAGTACTTC
TRBV28	TRBJ2-2	many	NA	CASFGGAVTGELFF	TGTGCCAGTTTTGGGGGGGCCGTCACCGGGGAGCTGTTTTTT
TRBV12-3/TRBV12-4	TRBJ1-1	NA	NA	CASSLSSTVNTEAFF	TGTGCCAGCAGTCTATCCTCGACAGTGAACACTGAAGCTTTCTTT
TRBV9	TRBJ2-7	few	NA	CASSVAPFRFEQYF	TGTGCCAGCAGCGTAGCCCCATTCCGATTCGAGCAGTACTTC
TRBV24-1	TRBJ1-1	many	NA	CATSDRDREAFF	TGTGCCACCAGTGACAGGGACCGTGAAGCTTTCTTT
TRBV5-1	TRBJ1-2	few	TRBD1	CASSPGGGPRIDYGYTF	TGCGCCAGCAGCCCGGGAGGGGGCCCCCGGATCGACTATGGCTACACCTTC
TRBV5-1	TRBJ2-1	NA	TRBD2	CASSLNSGSVDEQFF	TGCGCCAGCAGCTTGAATAGCGGGAGCGTTGATGAGCAGTTCTTC
TRBV29-1	TRBJ1-1	NA	NA	CSVPPSEGLTEAFF	TGCAGCGTCCCGCCAAGTGAGGGTTTGACTGAAGCTTTCTTT
TRBV15	TRBJ2-7	few	NA	CATSKERGPYEQYF	TGTGCCACCAGCAAGGAGAGGGGTCCCTACGAGCAGTACTTC